Below are 14 T cell receptor beta chains sequenced from a single sample in a study of blood T cell repertoires in COVID-19. TCRdb keeps only in-frame clones here, not all; method: immunoSEQ multiplex PCR. The sample carries tens of thousands of clones, about nine tenths recorded once. The sample consisted of peripheral blood. The source of these receptors is a man in his forties with COVID-19, enrolled during active disease.

By share, this clone ranks as medium-sized (0.01 to 0.1%). The chain links TRBV29-1 to TRBJ2-7; 7 nucleotides line up with TRBD2. Germline V gene lookup returns CDR1 SQVTM and CDR2 ANQGSEA. The CDR3 totals 11 residues. V shed 6 bases and J 7 bases; nucleotides not matched to a gene: 6. The CDR3 nucleotides read TGCAGCGTGGGAGACGGGGGGGAGCAGTACTTC. Its protein is CSVGDGGEQYF.

The CDR3 spells CASSYEQGTSPLHF. The DNA of the CDR3 is TGTGCCAGCAGCTACGAACAGGGAACTTCACCCCTCCACTTT. This chain joins TRBV3-1 (or the pseudogene TRBV3-2) and TRBJ1-6, with D tentatively TRBD1 (6 bases). The germline gives CDR1 LGHDT, CDR2 YNNKEL (reference sequence). The V gene lost 5 bases and the J gene lost 9 bases, with 14 bases spanning the gap. This CDR3 region has 14 residues.

Concerning this clone itself: Other DNA sequences in this specimen translate into the identical CDR3. The chain employs TRBV24-1 and TRBJ2-3; TRBD1 might be the D (5 bases). The V end lost 4 bases, the J end lost 0 bases, and 13 bases lay between the germline ends. The germline gives CDR1 KGHDR, CDR2 SFDVKD. The CDR3 runs 16 residues. CDR3 sequence (DNA): TGTGCCACCAGTGACCGTACAGGACCCAGCACAGATACGCAGTATTTT. Residues: CATSDRTGPSTDTQYF.

Only one count was recorded for this clone. The rearrangement links TRBV6-5 to TRBJ1-5, with D possibly TRBD1 on 6 matching bases. The V gene's germline CDR1 is MNHEY and CDR2 SVGAGI. This CDR3 has 13 amino acids. Trimming took 7 bases from V and 8 from J, leaving 15 bases between them. CDR3 DNA sequence: TGTGCCAGCACCACAGGGTCCGGTAAGCCCCAGCATTTT. Amino acid sequence: CASTTGSGKPQHF.

V usage is TRBV10-3 and J usage is TRBJ1-1; D remains ambiguous. Per germline, CDR1 ENHRY and CDR2 SYGVKD. V shed 3 bases and J shed 5 bases, with 10 bases lying between them. The CDR3 is 13 amino acids. The DNA of the CDR3 is TGTGCCATCAGTGACCCCACTTTAACTGAAGCTTTCTTT. The encoded protein is CAISDPTLTEAFF.

The genes are TRBV2 and TRBJ2-7, with D uncertain. With 5 bases removed from V and 4 bases from J, the gap between germline ends came to 6 bases. The CDR3 loop spans 11 amino acids. Germline V gene lookup returns CDR1 SNHLY and CDR2 FYNNEI. Here the CDR3 reads CASSSLYEQYF. CDR3 DNA sequence: TGTGCCAGCAGTTCACTTTACGAGCAGTACTTC.

The J gene is TRBJ2-1, the V gene TRBV7-9; tentative D call: TRBD1 (6 bases). Between the trimmed V and J ends, which lost 3 bases and 7 bases, there was a span of 13 bases. This CDR3 contains 14 residues. CDR1 and CDR2 from the germline V gene are SEHNR and FQNEAQ (reference sequence). The chain's CDR3 is CASSFIGQKNEQFF. Written as DNA, the CDR3 is TGTGCCAGCAGCTTTATCGGACAGAAAAATGAGCAGTTCTTC.

The chain couples TRBV7-8 to TRBJ2-3, with a possible D match to TRBD1 (6 bases). CDR3 size: 13 residues. Trimming left V 1 base short and J 4 bases short, with 6 bases between. From germline, CDR1 is SGHVS and CDR2 FQNEAQ. The DNA of the CDR3 is TGTGCCAGCAGCTTAGACAGGGCAGATACGCAGTATTTT. Protein: CASSLDRADTQYF.

The V call is TRBV5-5, the J call TRBJ1-2; TRBD1 aligns across 7 bases. Germline assignment: CDR1 SGHKS and CDR2 YYEKEE (reference sequence). V lost 5 bases and J lost 12; bases outside the gene matches: 13. This CDR3 is built from 13 residues. Written as DNA, the CDR3 is TGTGCCAGCAGGGGGCAAGGAATAGGGGGCCACACCTTC. Amino acids: CASRGQGIGGHTF.

This clone came up a few times. The chain links TRBV15 to TRBJ2-7, with 8 bases that match TRBD1. V dropped 4 bases and J dropped 6; count of bases not matched to a gene: 11. The CDR3 has 15 amino acids. Germline-derived CDR1 and CDR2 are LNHNV and YYDKDF (reference sequence). The CDR3 is CATSTPDRALGEQYF. CDR3 DNA sequence: TGTGCCACCAGCACCCCGGACAGGGCACTGGGCGAGCAGTACTTC.

This CDR3 is CASSKEAGPINQPQHF. The CDR3, as DNA: TGTGCCAGCAGCAAGGAGGCCGGACCTATCAATCAGCCCCAGCATTTT. V is TRBV5-5 and J is TRBJ1-5, with D unclear. This CDR3 comprises 16 residues. Germline V gene data show CDR1 as SGHKS and CDR2 as YYEKEE (reference sequence). Trimming shortened V by 4 bases and J by 3 bases, and 17 bases separated the two germline ends. Complete variable domain (other parts from reference TRBV5-5 and TRBJ1-5): DAGVTQSPTHLIKTRGQQVTLRCSPISGHKSVSWYQQVLGQGPQFIFQYYEKEERGRGNFPDRFSARQFPNYSSELNVNALLLGDSALYLCASSKEAGPINQPQHFGDGTRLSIL.

This chain links TRBV10-3 with TRBJ1-3, with TRBD1 as a possible D gene (5 bases). V was cut by 2 bases and J by 3 bases, with 8 bases left in between. The CDR3 runs to 14 residues. Looked up from germline, CDR1 is ENHRY and CDR2 is SYGVKD. The CDR3 region is CAISEPGLGNTIYF. CDR3 nucleotide sequence: TGTGCCATCAGTGAGCCAGGGCTTGGAAACACCATATATTTT.

CDR3 sequence: CASSDPNDGTGSNQPQHF. The DNA for the CDR3 is TGTGCCAGCAGTGACCCCAATGACGGGACAGGGAGCAATCAGCCCCAGCATTTT. The chain combines TRBV2 with TRBJ1-5; TRBD1 aligns across 9 bases. V shed 3 bases, J shed 1 base, and the junction held 10 bases outside the gene matches. This CDR3 comprises 18 residues. Germline loops: CDR1 SNHLY, CDR2 FYNNEI.

The gene calls are TRBV4-1 and TRBJ1-6; 7 bases match TRBD1. J gave up 9 bases and V 0 bases, and 5 bases lay outside the gene matches. This CDR3 contains 15 residues. Germline values: CDR1 MGHRA, CDR2 YSYEKL. CDR3 sequence (DNA): TGCGCCAGCAGCCAAGATGGAACAGGGGCTTCACCCCTCCACTTT. Protein: CASSQDGTGASPLHF.